This TCR beta chain was identified in a study of technical replicates of blood from four donors (dated by TCRdb to between 2016 and 2019). The method behind the library was the immunoSEQ multiplex PCR assay. TCRdb took this table from immuneACCESS and kept in-frame rearrangements with V and J called. Such tables lack part of the clones; where checked against another copy, unresolved V genes explain under half of the gap, and the rest is unexplained. This sample lists about 75,000 clones; approximately 97% were detected once. Under 0.3% of the sample belongs to the ten largest clones. The germline V gene provides CDR1 KGHSH and CDR2 LQKENI. At the junction V is shortened by 2 bases and J by 4 bases, with 8 bases in between. The CDR3 goes from the cysteine to the phenylalanine over 13 residues. Just CDR3 DNA is preserved here, 39 bases in frame from base 1. Note on this clone: Its cognate antigen has yet to be identified. No per-base quality is available; no much larger clone lies one base away.

Material: T cells isolated from PBMCs. The chain is made from TRBV18 and TRBJ1-2; TRBD1 is a possible D gene, resting on 5 matching bases. This clonotype originated in a human donor in good health. CDR3 reads: CASSPSGSYGYTF. The nucleotide sequence is TGTGCCAGCTCACCATCAGGGTCCTATGGCTACACCTTC.